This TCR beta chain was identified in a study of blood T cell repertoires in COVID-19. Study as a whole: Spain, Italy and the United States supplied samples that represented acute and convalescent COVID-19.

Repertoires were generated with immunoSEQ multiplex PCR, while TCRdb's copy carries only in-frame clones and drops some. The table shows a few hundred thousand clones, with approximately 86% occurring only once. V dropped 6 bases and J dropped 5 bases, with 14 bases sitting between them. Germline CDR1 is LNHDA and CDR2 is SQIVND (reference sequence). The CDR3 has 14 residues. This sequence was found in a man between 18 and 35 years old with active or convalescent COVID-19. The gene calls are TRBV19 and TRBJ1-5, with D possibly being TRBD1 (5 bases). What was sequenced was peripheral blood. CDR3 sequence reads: CASRGAATDQPQHF. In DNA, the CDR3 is TGTGCCAGTAGAGGGGCAGCCACCGATCAGCCCCAGCATTTT.